Below are 23 T cell receptor beta chains sequenced from a single sample in a study of cytomegalovirus exposure and HLA in healthy donors. The PCR contained 60 Vbeta and 13 Jbeta primers. The assay was immunoSEQ multiplex PCR, and TCRdb's table has in-frame clones only and misses some. This table has 240,000 or so clones, around 76% appearing once. The sample taken for sequencing was PBMCs. The receptors derive from a woman aged 40 to 50 in good health and CMV-seropositive.

The chain carries TRBV15 and TRBJ1-5; possibly TRBD1 for D (6 bases). This CDR3 contains 16 residues. From germline, CDR1 is LNHNV and CDR2 YYDKDF (reference sequence). V gave up 5 bases and J gave up 4 bases, with 18 bases separating them. CDR3 sequence: CATSLGVAGANQPQHF. CDR3 coding DNA: TGTGCCACCAGCTTAGGGGTGGCAGGGGCTAATCAGCCCCAGCATTTT.

The chain uses TRBV2 and TRBJ1-2, with D uncertain. Between the trimmed V and J ends, which lost 11 bases and 4 bases, there was a span of 8 bases. The CDR3 covers 10 residues. Germline-derived CDR1 and CDR2 are SNHLY and FYNNEI. This CDR3 is CAGRGYGYTF. As DNA, the CDR3 is TGTGCCGGACGGGGCTATGGCTACACCTTC.

The J gene is TRBJ2-7, the V gene TRBV5-6, with 10 bases that match TRBD1. Trimming at V came to 6 bases and at J to 5 bases, leaving 5 bases not matched to a gene. Germline CDR1 is SGHDT and CDR2 is YYEEEE. This CDR3 spans 13 amino acids. The DNA for the CDR3 is TGTGCCAGCACCAAGGACAGGGGGGACGAGCAGTACTTC. Its protein is CASTKDRGDEQYF.

The rearrangement joins TRBV9 to TRBJ1-1, with 7 bases aligning to TRBD1. V gave up 1 base and J gave up 2 bases; unmatched junction bases: 2. The CDR3 has 14 amino acids. Germline V lookup: CDR1 SGDLS, CDR2 YYNGEE. Here the CDR3 DNA reads TGTGCCAGCAGCGTATCAGGGGGAAACACTGAAGCTTTCTTT. It specifies CASSVSGGNTEAFF.

The gene calls are TRBV5-1 and TRBJ1-6, with a possible D match to TRBD1 (5 bases). V dropped 0 bases and J dropped 10 bases, with 17 bases sitting between them. Germline CDR1 and CDR2: SGHRS and YFSETQ. The CDR3 is 16 amino acids. CDR3 coding DNA: TGCGCCAGCAGCTTGGATACAGGCGGGACGGGCTCACCCCTCCACTTT. Residues: CASSLDTGGTGSPLHF.

Notes on this clone: At one of its ends the junction is not consistent with the germline gene, which may arise from a read error. The chain recombines TRBV7-9 with TRBJ1-5; 10 nucleotides agree with TRBD1. CDR1 is SEHNR and CDR2 is FQNEAQ in the germline V gene (reference sequence). CDR3 size: 14 residues. The CDR3 is CSSSLTGGKQPQHF. CDR3 DNA sequence: TGTTCCAGCAGCCTGACAGGGGGCAAGCAGCCCCAGCATTTT.

V usage is TRBV5-6 and J usage is TRBJ1-1, with a possible D match to TRBD1 (5 bases). The CDR3 loop spans 15 amino acids. Germline V gene lookup returns CDR1 SGHDT and CDR2 YYEEEE. The germline V and J ends were trimmed by 1 base and 0 bases, with 10 bases remaining between them. CDR3 loop: CASSLLDRLNTEAFF. The CDR3 nucleotides are TGTGCCAGCAGCTTGCTCGACAGATTGAACACTGAAGCTTTCTTT.

The DNA for the CDR3 is TGTGCCAGCAGTGAATTCGCGGCGGGGCGTGAGAATACGCAGTATTTT. Translating gives CASSEFAAGRENTQYF. The gene calls are TRBV6-1 and TRBJ2-3; a weak D match, TRBD2 (6 bases). V was clipped by 2 bases and J by 7 bases, with 19 bases between them. There are 16 residues in the CDR3. From germline, CDR1 is MNHNS and CDR2 SASEGT.

V gene TRBV19 combines with J gene TRBJ1-1; TRBD1 matches at 7 bases. Losses at the gene ends were 4 bases for V and 2 bases for J; bases not matched to a gene: 4. The germline V gene encodes CDR1 LNHDA and CDR2 SQIVND (reference sequence). The CDR3 consists of 14 residues. This chain's CDR3 is CASSTGQPNTEAFF. The CDR3 coding sequence is TGTGCCAGTAGTACGGGACAGCCTAACACTGAAGCTTTCTTT.

This clone appeared once. The identical CDR3 is also encoded by other nucleotide sequences in the sample. V usage is TRBV30 and J usage is TRBJ2-7; weak D call: TRBD2 (6 bases). CDR1 and CDR2 from the germline V gene are GTSNPN and SVGIG (reference sequence). The CDR3 is made up of 12 amino acids. V shed 0 bases and J shed 3 bases, with 6 bases lying between them. This CDR3 is CAWSVGGYEQYF. The DNA of the CDR3 is TGTGCCTGGAGTGTCGGGGGCTACGAGCAGTACTTC.

The chain joins TRBV10-3 to TRBJ2-3, with 7 bases lining up with TRBD1. V lost 2 bases, J lost 1 base, and 6 bases stayed unmatched. CDR3 length: 16 amino acids. CDR1 and CDR2 from the germline V gene are ENHRY and SYGVKD. CDR3 in amino acids: CAISEADRVGTDTQYF. The CDR3 bases are TGTGCCATCAGTGAGGCTGACAGGGTGGGCACAGATACGCAGTATTTT.

The CDR3 bases are TGCGCCAGCAGCACTGGGGGGGCAGCCTACAATGAGCAGTTCTTC. Its translation: CASSTGGAAYNEQFF. V usage is TRBV5-1 and J usage is TRBJ2-1; weak D call: TRBD2 (7 bases). Germline CDR1 is SGHRS and CDR2 is YFSETQ. V was trimmed by 4 bases and J by 2 bases, leaving 13 bases between them. This CDR3 comprises 15 residues. The full variable domain, in which reference TRBV5-1 and TRBJ2-1 provide the parts outside the CDR3, is KAGVTQTPRYLIKTRGQQVTLSCSPISGHRSVSWYQQTPGQGLQFLFEYFSETQRNKGNFPGRFSGRQFSNSRSEMNVSTLELGDSALYLCASSTGGAAYNEQFFGPGTRLTVL.

The chain uses TRBV4-1 and TRBJ2-7, with 7 positions matching TRBD2. The CDR3 loop spans 15 amino acids. V shed 3 bases and J 0 bases; nucleotides not matched to a gene: 5. Germline V gene sequence: CDR1 MGHRA, CDR2 YSYEKL. The CDR3 protein is CASSHIREASYEQYF. CDR3 sequence (DNA): TGCGCCAGCAGCCACATTCGGGAGGCCTCCTACGAGCAGTACTTC.

J is TRBJ2-1 and V is TRBV9; a weak D match, TRBD1 (6 bases). The ends were cut back, 1 base at V and 4 bases at J, with 15 bases in the middle. The CDR3 is 16 amino acids. In germline, CDR1 is SGDLS, CDR2 YYNGEE. The DNA of the CDR3 is TGTGCCAGCAGCGTAAATGTCGGGACATTTTACAATGAGCAGTTCTTC. Encoded protein: CASSVNVGTFYNEQFF.

V usage is TRBV5-1 and J usage is TRBJ2-3; TRBD2 might be the D (6 bases). This CDR3 is built from 15 residues. The V gene lost 4 bases and the J gene lost 2 bases, with 14 bases spanning the gap. The germline V gene has CDR1 SGHRS and CDR2 YFSETQ. The CDR3 nucleotides read TGCGCCAGCAGCCGGGACTTTTTTGTCACAGATACGCAGTATTTT. This gives the protein CASSRDFFVTDTQYF.

The chain's CDR3 is CASSSFSVTGNGYTF. CDR3 DNA sequence: TGTGCCAGCAGCTCCTTTTCGGTGACAGGGAATGGCTACACCTTC. This sequence joins TRBV7-9 and TRBJ1-2, with 7 bases identical to TRBD1. The trim removed 4 bases at V and 6 bases at J, leaving 11 bases unmatched. CDR3 size: 15 residues. Germline values: CDR1 SEHNR, CDR2 FQNEAQ (reference sequence).

The chain recombines TRBV30 with TRBJ1-1; a possible D gene is TRBD1 (6 bases). The V and J ends lost 5 bases and 0 bases respectively, with 10 bases between them. CDR3 length: 13 amino acids. Germline V gene lookup returns CDR1 GTSNPN and CDR2 SVGIG (reference sequence). The CDR3 DNA reads TGTGCCTGGGACAGGCGTCTGAACACTGAAGCTTTCTTT. Translating it yields CAWDRRLNTEAFF.

This chain connects TRBV19 to TRBJ1-2, with D possibly matching TRBD1 (5 bases). The CDR3 length is 13 residues. Germline lookup yields CDR1 LNHDA and CDR2 SQIVND (reference sequence). V was cut by 2 bases and J by 5 bases, with 9 bases left in between. The CDR3 here is CASSITGLYGYTF. In DNA form, the CDR3 reads TGTGCCAGTAGTATAACGGGACTTTATGGCTACACCTTC.

The rearrangement joins TRBV6-4 to TRBJ1-1; D is unresolved. This CDR3 contains 13 residues. The V gene's germline CDR1 is MRHNA and CDR2 SNTAGT. V lost 2 bases to trimming and J lost 1 base, with 5 bases between them. The CDR3 loop reads CASSDKPNTEAFF. The CDR3 DNA is TGTGCCAGCAGTGACAAGCCGAACACTGAAGCTTTCTTT.

This clone was recorded once. This chain links TRBV5-1 with TRBJ1-1; D is unclear. CDR3 length: 13 amino acids. The germline V gene has CDR1 SGHRS and CDR2 YFSETQ. The V end lost 3 bases, the J end lost 4 bases, and 10 bases lay between the germline ends. The CDR3 region is CASSSGRGTEAFF. CDR3 DNA: TGCGCCAGCAGCTCTGGACGGGGCACTGAAGCTTTCTTT. Complete variable domain (other parts from reference TRBV5-1 and TRBJ1-1): KAGVTQTPRYLIKTRGQQVTLSCSPISGHRSVSWYQQTPGQGLQFLFEYFSETQRNKGNFPGRFSGRQFSNSRSEMNVSTLELGDSALYLCASSSGRGTEAFFGQGTRLTVV.

J is TRBJ2-7 and V is TRBV6-5, with TRBD1 as a possible D gene (6 bases). This CDR3 region has 15 residues. Per germline, CDR1 MNHEY and CDR2 SVGAGI. Trimming stripped 6 bases from V and 2 bases from J, with 17 bases between. The CDR3 here is CASRTTGKLTYEQYF. CDR3 sequence (DNA): TGTGCCAGCAGGACGACAGGCAAGTTGACCTACGAGCAGTACTTC.

The gene calls are TRBV6-1 and TRBJ1-4; 8 bases agree with TRBD1. Germline V gene sequence: CDR1 MNHNS, CDR2 SASEGT. V lost 4 bases to trimming and J lost 3 bases; unmatched junction nucleotides: 4. The CDR3 is 15 amino acids. The CDR3 spells CASSVNRGANEKLFF. The DNA of the CDR3 is TGTGCCAGCAGTGTAAACAGGGGGGCTAATGAAAAACTGTTTTTT.

The V gene is TRBV7-3, the J gene TRBJ2-1; 8 positions agree with TRBD2. Germline trimming cut 3 bases from V and 0 bases from J; bases unmatched to any gene: 7. The CDR3 runs 17 residues. In germline, CDR1 is SGHTA, CDR2 FQGTGA. CDR3 residues: CASSFFSGDNSYNEQFF. CDR3 nucleotides: TGTGCCAGCAGCTTTTTTAGCGGGGACAACTCCTACAATGAGCAGTTCTTC. Full variable domain (outside the CDR3, taken from reference TRBV7-3 and TRBJ2-1): GAGVSQTPSNKVTEKGKYVELRCDPISGHTALYWYRQSLGQGPEFLIYFQGTGAADDSGLPNDRFFAVRPEGSVSTLKIQRTERGDSAVYLCASSFFSGDNSYNEQFFGPGTRLTVL.